The next 21 T cell receptor beta chains were all read from a single sample in a study of response to subunit inactivated influenza vaccine. TCRdb analysed the RT-PCR reads with MiXCR anew, one entry per CDR3 protein. The sample gives about 540,000 distinct CDR3 sequences, roughly 23% of which show up once; 2.8% is in the top ten. The data also belong to a second study, concerning T cells expressing NK-cell markers. That investigation notes: Synthesis of TCR beta cDNA relied on 5'RACE template switching carrying UMIs.

Sample: CD4+ T cells sorted from PBMCs, taken 11 to 12 days after vaccination. These receptors originate from a man aged 50 to 59 who received an inactivated influenza vaccine.

This rearrangement joins TRBV6-2 or TRBV6-3 to TRBJ2-1; 7 nucleotides align to TRBD2. After removal of 6 bases from V and 5 bases from J, the junction contained 7 bases not matched to a gene. The CDR3 is 14 residues long. CDR1 and CDR2 from the germline V gene are MNHEY and SVGEGT. The CDR3 is CASRPSGAHNEQFF. For the CDR3, the DNA is TGTGCCAGCAGACCCAGCGGGGCCCACAATGAGCAGTTCTTC.

This clonotype was seen only a few times. The rearrangement joins TRBV11-2 to TRBJ2-2; unclear D gene. The CDR3 spans 12 residues. The germline V and J ends were trimmed by 5 bases and 9 bases, with 10 bases remaining between them. Germline V CDR1 and CDR2: SGHAT, FQNNGV. The CDR3 sequence is CASSRYGWELFF. The CDR3 region has the DNA TGTGCCAGCAGCCGTTATGGGTGGGAGCTGTTTTTT.

This chain uses TRBV4-3 with TRBJ1-6; TRBD1 matches 7 bases. V gave up 0 bases and J gave up 5 bases; unmatched junction bases: 4. The germline gives CDR1 LGHNA, CDR2 YSLEER. The CDR3 length is 16 residues. This CDR3 is CASSQDGQGDNSPLHF. The CDR3 DNA reads as TGCGCCAGCAGCCAAGATGGGCAGGGGGATAATTCACCCCTCCACTTT.

The sample holds a few counts of this clonotype. The rearrangement uses TRBV5-8 and TRBJ2-7, with D tentatively TRBD1 or TRBD2 (5 bases each). V gave up 4 bases and J gave up 4 bases, with 15 bases separating them. Germline V gene data show CDR1 as SGHTS and CDR2 as YDEGEE. CDR3 length: 14 residues. The CDR3 sequence is CASSHRDPGYEQYF. The CDR3 region has the DNA TGTGCCAGCAGCCATCGGGACCCAGGATACGAGCAGTACTTC.

The chain couples TRBV7-2 to TRBJ2-3; D ambiguous. There are 14 residues in the CDR3. V lost 2 bases and J lost 2, with 8 bases in between. Germline CDR1 SGHTA, CDR2 FQGNSA. CDR3 loop: CASSLLRTTDTQYF. The CDR3 DNA is TGTGCCAGCAGCTTACTCAGGACCACAGATACGCAGTATTTT.

The CDR3 sequence is CRLPAQETGAQYF. CDR3 sequence (DNA): TGCAGACTCCCAGCACAGGAGACCGGGGCCCAGTACTTC. V gene TRBV20-1 combines with J gene TRBJ2-5; either TRBD1 or TRBD2 may fit D (5 bases each). Germline V gene sequence: CDR1 DFQATT, CDR2 SNEGSKA (reference sequence). The CDR3 totals 13 residues.

The chain couples TRBV27 to TRBJ2-3, with TRBD2 identical over 11 bases. The germline gives CDR1 MNHEY, CDR2 SMNVEV (reference sequence). The junction had 12 bases not matched to a gene; V was cut back by 5 bases and J by 8 bases. This CDR3 is 16 amino acids long. Here the CDR3 DNA reads TGTGCCAGCAGTCGATTGTTAGCGGGGGGGAGACGTACGCAGTATTTT. It yields the protein CASSRLLAGGRRTQYF.

This clonotype was found a few times. The chain combines TRBV28 with TRBJ2-7, with 10 bases lining up with TRBD1. Germline CDR1 MDHEN, CDR2 SYDVKM. This CDR3 is built from 13 residues. V dropped 6 bases and J dropped 2; count of bases not matched to a gene: 1. The CDR3 reads CASRDRGTYEQYF. CDR3 in DNA: TGTGCCAGCAGGGACAGGGGGACCTACGAGCAGTACTTC.

This clonotype was detected ten times or more. The J gene is TRBJ2-3, the V gene TRBV5-6; D gene unclear. The V gene's germline CDR1 is SGHDT and CDR2 YYEEEE. V lost 2 bases, J lost 3 bases, and 10 bases lay in between. The CDR3 has 14 amino acids. For the CDR3, the DNA is TGTGCCAGCAGCTTAATAGCAGGAACAGATACGCAGTATTTT. Encoded protein: CASSLIAGTDTQYF.

This clonotype was picked up a small number of times. The chain combines TRBV12-3 or TRBV12-4 with TRBJ2-5; D ambiguous. The CDR3 is 12 amino acids. V lost 4 bases, J lost 11 bases, and 14 bases lay in between. CDR3 region: CASSWALRQQYF. The CDR3 DNA reads as TGTGCCAGCAGTTGGGCACTGCGGCAGCAGTACTTC.

A few counts support this clonotype. The V and J genes are TRBV7-9 and TRBJ1-2; D uncertain. V lost 0 bases to trimming and J lost 2 bases, with 10 bases between them. The germline gives CDR1 SEHNR, CDR2 FQNEAQ (reference sequence). The CDR3 loop spans 15 amino acids. CDR3 loop: CASSLARDINYGYTF. The CDR3 nucleotides are TGTGCCAGCAGCTTAGCGAGAGACATCAACTATGGCTACACCTTC.

In its sample, this clonotype was seen a few times. Here the CDR3 reads CASSLFGTEDEKLFF. CDR3 coding DNA: TGTGCCAGCAGTTTATTTGGGACAGAGGATGAAAAACTGTTTTTT. This sequence joins TRBV27 and TRBJ1-4; 7 bases are a match to TRBD1. With V trimmed by 1 base and J by 6 bases, 5 bases remained unmatched. The CDR3 consists of 15 residues. Germline CDR1 MNHEY, CDR2 SMNVEV (reference sequence).

This clonotype was picked up a small number of times. This chain joins TRBV7-6 and TRBJ1-3; D is uncertain. CDR3 size: 16 residues. The germline CDR1 and CDR2 sequences are SGHVS and FNYEAQ. V was cut by 4 bases and J by 0 bases, with 13 bases left in between. In DNA, the CDR3 is TGTGCCAGCAGCTCCCGTCTGGGGAGCTCTGGAAACACCATATATTTT. Encoded protein: CASSSRLGSSGNTIYF. Filled out from reference TRBV7-6 and TRBJ1-3, the complete variable domain reads GAGVSQSPRYKVTKRGQDVALRCDPISGHVSLYWYRQALGQGPEFLTYFNYEAQQDKSGLPNDRFSAERPEGSISTLTIQRTEQRDSAMYRCASSSRLGSSGNTIYFGEGSWLTVV.

V is TRBV7-2 and J is TRBJ2-3; 10 nucleotides line up with TRBD2. The CDR3 consists of 14 residues. CDR1 and CDR2 from the germline V gene are SGHTA and FQGNSA. The V and J ends lost 5 bases and 5 bases, in that order; junction bases with no gene match: 4. CDR3 protein: CASSQWTSGDTQYF. The CDR3 region has the DNA TGTGCCAGCAGCCAATGGACTAGCGGAGATACGCAGTATTTT. Looking up the rest from reference TRBV7-2 and TRBJ2-3 gives the full variable domain: GAGVSQSPSNKVTEKGKDVELRCDPISGHTALYWYRQSLGQGLEFLIYFQGNSAPDKSGLPSDRFSAERTGGSVSTLTIQRTQQEDSAVYLCASSQWTSGDTQYFGPGTRLTVL.

The chain employs TRBV20-1 and TRBJ2-2, with 7 bases fitting TRBD1. CDR3 length equals 14 residues. V gave up 5 bases and J gave up 2 bases; unmatched junction bases: 5. The germline gives CDR1 DFQATT, CDR2 SNEGSKA (reference sequence). This chain's CDR3 is CSARRQGNTGELFF. Written as DNA, the CDR3 is TGCAGTGCTCGACGACAGGGTAACACCGGGGAGCTGTTTTTT.

The chain combines TRBV7-6 with TRBJ2-1; the match to TRBD2 covers 9 bases. The CDR3 runs to 15 residues. Germline lookup yields CDR1 SGHVS and CDR2 FNYEAQ. Losses at the gene ends were 5 bases for V and 10 bases for J; bases not matched to a gene: 12. In DNA form, the CDR3 reads TGTGCCAGCAGCCCCAGACAGGGACTAGCAGGGGAGCAGTTCTTC. It translates to CASSPRQGLAGEQFF.

This clonotype was seen a few times. This chain joins TRBV4-2 and TRBJ2-7, with 10 bases aligning to TRBD2. V was clipped by 2 bases and J by 3 bases; unmatched bases: 1. Germline CDR1 and CDR2: LGHNA and YNFKEQ. The CDR3 sequence is 14 residues long. As DNA, the CDR3 is TGTGCCAGCAGCCAACGGACTAGCGGCTACGAGCAGTACTTC. Protein product: CASSQRTSGYEQYF.

This clonotype has at least ten counts. The chain links TRBV7-9 to TRBJ2-1; TRBD1 agrees at 8 bases. The CDR3 is 14 amino acids. The germline V gene has CDR1 SEHNR and CDR2 FQNEAQ (reference sequence). The V and J ends lost 6 bases and 7 bases, in that order; junction bases with no gene match: 8. In nucleotides, the CDR3 is TGTGCCAGCAGGAATGACAGGGGACGTAATGAGCAGTTCTTC. As protein: CASRNDRGRNEQFF.

This clonotype has just a few counts. The rearrangement uses TRBV5-1 and TRBJ2-7, with D possibly TRBD1 on 5 matching bases. CDR3 length equals 12 residues. V dropped 5 bases and J dropped 11 bases, with 17 bases sitting between them. In germline, CDR1 is SGHRS, CDR2 YFSETQ. CDR3 DNA: TGCGCCAGCAGAGGGGTGGCAGACCGGGAGTACTTC. Its translation: CASRGVADREYF.

The chain links TRBV5-6 to TRBJ2-6, with D tentatively TRBD1 (5 bases). This CDR3 spans 15 amino acids. Germline CDR1 is SGHDT and CDR2 is YYEEEE. Deletions cut 1 base from V and 2 bases from J, with 7 bases between. The CDR3 region is CASSLPGPGANVLTF. The CDR3 DNA sequence: TGTGCCAGCAGCTTGCCAGGGCCTGGGGCCAACGTCCTGACTTTC.

This chain joins TRBV7-6 and TRBJ1-4; D is possibly TRBD1 (5 bases). CDR3 size: 14 residues. Between the trimmed V and J ends, which lost 5 bases and 1 base, there was a span of 8 bases. CDR1 is SGHVS, CDR2 FNYEAQ, per germline. The CDR3 region is CASSHDRTNEKLFF. CDR3 coding DNA: TGTGCCAGCAGCCATGACAGAACTAATGAAAAACTGTTTTTT.